This T cell receptor (beta chain) was profiled in a study of T-cell memory formation after mild COVID-19. Across the whole study: The study found TCR clusters largely donor specific. The study, taken as a whole, reports: Detection of some responders pre-infection suggested pre-existing cross-reactive memory T cells participated. The SARS-CoV-2 specificity of second-wave clones reaching peak at day 37 remained unverified.

CDR1 is LGHDT, CDR2 YNNKEL, per germline (reference sequence). The CDR3 loop spans 14 amino acids. V lost 4 bases and J lost 7; bases outside the gene matches: 5. From 5'RACE with constant-segment primers came TCR alpha and TCR beta cDNA libraries that carried sample barcodes and UMIs. TCRdb redid the calling of the 5' RACE reads with MiXCR, one entry per CDR3 protein. The sample holds about 82,000 distinct CDR3 sequences; roughly 16% are singletons and the top ten take around two fifths. In this sample, this clonotype is medium-sized. The antigen remains unidentified. This receptor was obtained from a man aged 18 to 29 who had mild COVID-19 (a few samples of this study predate the infection). Cell type and time point are not known. The sample was PBMCs or a T cell subset sorted from them (not recorded which). V usage is TRBV3-1 and J usage is TRBJ2-1, with 9 nucleotides matching TRBD1. CDR3 in amino acids: CASSLTGTGNEQFF. In nucleotides, the CDR3 is TGTGCCAGCAGCCTCACCGGGACAGGGAATGAGCAGTTCTTC.